One sample yielded the 27 T cell receptor beta chains listed below, sequenced in a study of cytomegalovirus exposure and HLA in healthy donors (dated 2017 in TCRdb). Libraries were made using the immunoSEQ multiplex PCR assay. For the multiplex PCR, a mixture combining 60 forward primers for TCR Vbeta segments and 13 reverse primers for TCR Jbeta segments was used. In its TCRdb copy, this immuneACCESS table keeps in-frame sequences only and misses some clones. Where compared with another copy, unresolved V genes explain less than half of these, and the others have no known cause. The sample table records approximately 100,000 clones; over 60% of these occur just once. The top ten hold 3% to 5% of the sample. Sequencing was done on a sample of PBMCs. All receptors derive from a man aged 30-40 years in good health and CMV-seronegative.

The genes are TRBV6-1 and TRBJ1-6, with unresolved D. CDR1 is MNHNS and CDR2 is SASEGT in the germline V gene. V lost 5 bases, J lost 6 bases, and 14 bases lay in between. This CDR3 comprises 15 residues. This chain's CDR3 is CASSSRGFVNSPLHF. The CDR3 coding sequence is TGTGCCAGCAGTTCCCGAGGTTTTGTTAATTCACCCCTCCACTTT.

J is TRBJ2-1 and V is TRBV5-1; maybe TRBD2 (6 bases). Germline assignment: CDR1 SGHRS and CDR2 YFSETQ. The CDR3 runs 15 residues. V gave up 0 bases and J gave up 9 bases, with 16 bases separating them. The CDR3 sequence is CASSLVAGWMGEQFF. In DNA, the CDR3 is TGCGCCAGCAGCTTGGTCGCGGGGTGGATGGGTGAGCAGTTCTTC.

J is TRBJ2-1 and V is TRBV19, with 7 bases fitting TRBD2. CDR1 is LNHDA and CDR2 is SQIVND in the germline V gene (reference sequence). The length of the CDR3 is 17 residues. Germline trimming cut 5 bases from V and 4 bases from J; bases unmatched to any gene: 14. CDR3 in amino acids: CASSRGGRAQGYNEQFF. The CDR3 DNA is TGTGCCAGTAGTCGAGGCGGGAGAGCCCAAGGGTACAATGAGCAGTTCTTC. The variable domain in full, with the rest retrieved from reference TRBV19 and TRBJ2-1, is DGGITQSPKYLFRKEGQNVTLSCEQNLNHDAMYWYRQDPGQGLRLIYYSQIVNDFQKGDIAEGYSVSREKKESFPLTVTSAQKNPTAFYLCASSRGGRAQGYNEQFFGPGTRLTVL.

The chain is built from TRBV14 and TRBJ2-1, with 8 bases that match TRBD2. V lost 0 bases and J lost 2; bases outside the gene matches: 9. Germline V gene data show CDR1 as SGHDN and CDR2 as FVKESK. The CDR3 is 18 residues long. CDR3 amino acids: CASSQDLVAGKAYNEQFF. CDR3 bases: TGTGCCAGCAGCCAAGATCTTGTAGCGGGGAAAGCCTACAATGAGCAGTTCTTC.

This clone showed up just a few times. The J gene is TRBJ2-5, the V gene TRBV14; the match to TRBD1 covers 8 bases. CDR1 SGHDN and CDR2 FVKESK come from the germline V gene. CDR3 length: 14 residues. V trimming: 3 bases; J trimming: 5 bases; junction bases outside the gene matches: 5. CDR3 DNA sequence: TGTGCCAGCAGCCAGGACAGGGTGCGGGAGACCCAGTACTTC. It is translated as CASSQDRVRETQYF.

This chain links TRBV19 with TRBJ1-5; 11 bases align to TRBD1. Losses at the gene ends were 5 bases for V and 6 bases for J; bases not matched to a gene: 3. Germline V gene data show CDR1 as LNHDA and CDR2 as SQIVND (reference sequence). The CDR3 length is 14 residues. The CDR3 here is CASSGTGGGQPQHF. CDR3 in DNA: TGTGCCAGTAGTGGGACAGGGGGGGGTCAGCCCCAGCATTTT. The whole variable domain, remainder taken from reference TRBV19 and TRBJ1-5, is DGGITQSPKYLFRKEGQNVTLSCEQNLNHDAMYWYRQDPGQGLRLIYYSQIVNDFQKGDIAEGYSVSREKKESFPLTVTSAQKNPTAFYLCASSGTGGGQPQHFGDGTRLSIL.

The rearrangement joins TRBV18 to TRBJ2-3; the match to TRBD1 covers 11 bases. CDR1 is KGHSH, CDR2 LQKENI, per germline. This CDR3 has 18 amino acids. V gave up 2 bases and J gave up 2 bases; unmatched junction bases: 9. CDR3 sequence (DNA): TGTGCCAGCTCACCAGGGACAGGGGGACCCTATGCCACAGATACGCAGTATTTT. Translation: CASSPGTGGPYATDTQYF.

Notes on this clone: A read error may produce the germline difference seen at one junction end. This sequence joins TRBV7-7 and TRBJ1-1, with 9 nucleotides matching TRBD1. This CDR3 has 13 residues. Germline V gene lookup returns CDR1 SSHAT and CDR2 FNYEAQ (reference sequence). CDR3 nucleotide sequence: TGTGCTAGCAGCCGGGACAGGGACACTGAAGCTTTCTTT. Protein product: CASSRDRDTEAFF.

The chain employs TRBV19 and TRBJ2-2; D is unclear. Germline V gene lookup returns CDR1 LNHDA and CDR2 SQIVND (reference sequence). The CDR3 totals 17 residues. Trimming removed 4 bases at V and 1 base at J, with 16 bases between. The DNA for the CDR3 is TGTGCCAGTAGTAATTATGGGCTCCTTGGGAACACCGGGGAGCTGTTTTTT. Residues: CASSNYGLLGNTGELFF.

CDR3 region: CASSAQQGSLSEQYF. CDR3 in DNA: TGTGCCAGCAGCGCTCAACAGGGGTCACTGTCCGAGCAGTACTTC. J is TRBJ2-7 and V is TRBV7-3; 7 nucleotides agree with TRBD1. The germline CDR1 and CDR2 sequences are SGHTA and FQGTGA. V lost 5 bases, J lost 6 bases, and 13 bases stayed unmatched. The CDR3 contains 15 residues.

J is TRBJ1-6 and V is TRBV5-4; 7 bases are shared with TRBD1. V dropped 6 bases and J dropped 14; count of bases not matched to a gene: 14. The CDR3 consists of 14 residues. The germline CDR1 and CDR2 sequences are SGHNT and YYREEE (reference sequence). CDR3 loop: CASNRGPTGGSLHF. The CDR3 DNA is TGTGCCAGCAACAGGGGCCCTACTGGGGGATCCCTCCACTTT.

V usage is TRBV4-2 and J usage is TRBJ1-1; TRBD1 matches 8 bases. V gave up 5 bases and J gave up 1 base; unmatched junction bases: 18. Germline CDR1 reads LGHNA; CDR2 reads YNFKEQ. This CDR3 has 19 residues. The CDR3 spells CASSEAYGQGEGWNTEAFF. In nucleotides, the CDR3 is TGTGCCAGCAGCGAAGCTTACGGACAGGGAGAGGGGTGGAACACTGAAGCTTTCTTT.

This clone came up once. The CDR3: CASSFSGTSANRQETQYF. For the CDR3, the DNA is TGCGCCAGCAGCTTTTCCGGGACTAGCGCCAACAGACAAGAGACCCAGTACTTC. This chain uses TRBV5-1 with TRBJ2-5, with TRBD2 matching 10 bases. In germline, CDR1 is SGHRS, CDR2 YFSETQ. V shed 2 bases and J 2 bases; nucleotides not matched to a gene: 12. The CDR3 is 18 amino acids.

This rearrangement joins TRBV5-4 to TRBJ2-7, with 7 bases identical to TRBD1. Losses at the gene ends were 4 bases for V and 7 bases for J; bases not matched to a gene: 8. CDR3 length equals 13 residues. Germline CDR1 and CDR2: SGHNT and YYREEE (reference sequence). This CDR3 is CASSNRDSREQYF. In nucleotides, the CDR3 is TGTGCCAGCAGCAACAGGGACAGCAGGGAGCAGTACTTC.

The CDR3: CASSLVAGAAYNEQFF. CDR3 coding DNA: TGCGCCAGCAGCTTGGTGGCAGGGGCGGCCTACAATGAGCAGTTCTTC. The chain uses TRBV5-1 and TRBJ2-1, with D perhaps matching TRBD1 (6 bases). Per germline, CDR1 SGHRS and CDR2 YFSETQ. The length of the CDR3 is 16 residues. Trimming left V 0 bases short and J 2 bases short, with 12 bases between.

The chain couples TRBV15 to TRBJ1-1; D not certain. Germline-derived CDR1 and CDR2 are LNHNV and YYDKDF (reference sequence). Trimming removed 0 bases from V and 2 bases from J, with 7 bases in between. CDR3 length: 14 amino acids. The CDR3 reads CATSRDRGNTEAFF. The DNA for the CDR3 is TGTGCCACCAGCAGAGATCGAGGAAACACTGAAGCTTTCTTT.

This clone has just a few counts. J is TRBJ1-1 and V is TRBV18; TRBD1 aligns across 8 bases. V lost 5 bases, J lost 5 bases, and 13 bases stayed unmatched. The CDR3 contains 16 residues. Germline V CDR1 and CDR2: KGHSH, LQKENI. CDR3 protein: CASSWTGLIPGTEAFF. In DNA form, the CDR3 reads TGTGCCAGCTCATGGACAGGGCTTATCCCGGGGACTGAAGCTTTCTTT.

This rearrangement joins TRBV5-6 to TRBJ2-3; a possible D gene is TRBD2 (5 bases). The V end was cut by 4 bases, the J end by 1 base, with 16 bases between. The CDR3 consists of 16 residues. Per germline, CDR1 SGHDT and CDR2 YYEEEE. CDR3 sequence (DNA): TGTGCCAGCAGCCACCGAGCGGCCCTTGGCACAGATACGCAGTATTTT. Its protein is CASSHRAALGTDTQYF.

The chain uses TRBV4-3 and TRBJ2-2; 8 nucleotides align to TRBD1. The CDR3 contains 16 residues. Germline V lookup: CDR1 LGHNA, CDR2 YSLEER. V shed 0 bases, J shed 1 base, and the junction held 1 base outside the gene matches. The CDR3 is CASSQEGTGNTGELFF. The CDR3 DNA is TGCGCCAGCAGCCAAGAGGGGACAGGGAACACCGGGGAGCTGTTTTTT.

The J gene is TRBJ2-5, the V gene TRBV19; 9 bases map to TRBD2. In germline, CDR1 is LNHDA, CDR2 SQIVND (reference sequence). This CDR3 has 14 amino acids. V lost 5 bases to trimming and J lost 11 bases; unmatched junction nucleotides: 12. The CDR3: CASSLAGVSREQYF. The CDR3 nucleotides read TGTGCCAGTAGTTTAGCGGGAGTGTCGCGGGAGCAGTACTTC.

J is TRBJ2-1 and V is TRBV5-1, with D possibly being TRBD2 (7 bases). The CDR3 is 16 residues long. Germline V gene data show CDR1 as SGHRS and CDR2 as YFSETQ. The V end lost 2 bases, the J end lost 0 bases, and 12 bases lay between the germline ends. The CDR3 sequence is CASSLGGDRSYNEQFF. In nucleotides, the CDR3 is TGCGCCAGCAGCTTAGGGGGGGATCGCTCCTACAATGAGCAGTTCTTC.

The rearrangement joins TRBV7-3 to TRBJ2-2; TRBD1 is a possible D gene (6 bases). The CDR3 length is 15 residues. Trimming took off 5 bases at V and 3 bases at J, with 13 bases between the two ends. Germline V gives CDR1 SGHTA, CDR2 FQGTGA. The CDR3 sequence: CASSQTGAHTGELFF. The CDR3 DNA reads as TGTGCCAGCAGCCAGACAGGTGCGCACACCGGGGAGCTGTTTTTT.

The DNA of the CDR3 is TGTGCCAGCAGCCCACATGGACAGGGAGTCGGGGAGCTGTTTTTT. This codes for CASSPHGQGVGELFF. V and J are TRBV7-2 and TRBJ2-2; TRBD1 matches 8 bases. The CDR3 covers 15 residues. The J segment lost 7 bases and the V segment lost 5 bases, leaving 9 bases of the junction unmatched. Germline lookup yields CDR1 SGHTA and CDR2 FQGNSA.

The chain links TRBV4-1 to TRBJ2-1; possibly TRBD1 for D (7 bases). V was pared by 2 bases and J by 7 bases, with 18 bases between. The CDR3 runs 16 residues. CDR1 and CDR2 (germline): MGHRA, YSYEKL. The CDR3 DNA reads TGCGCCAGCAGCCAAAACCTCTTCAGGGGGGCGAATGAGCAGTTCTTC. Its translation: CASSQNLFRGANEQFF.

The genes are TRBV27 and TRBJ1-3; D uncertain. The CDR3 length is 16 residues. V lost 1 base to trimming and J lost 0 bases, with 10 bases between them. CDR1 and CDR2 from the germline V gene are MNHEY and SMNVEV (reference sequence). CDR3 DNA: TGTGCCAGCAGTTTATATGGGCCCAGCTCTGGAAACACCATATATTTT. This translates into CASSLYGPSSGNTIYF.

The rearrangement uses TRBV5-1 and TRBJ2-4, with 9 positions matching TRBD1. The germline gives CDR1 SGHRS, CDR2 YFSETQ. The trim removed 0 bases at V and 7 bases at J, leaving 8 bases unmatched. The CDR3 contains 16 residues. The CDR3 region has the DNA TGCGCCAGCAGCTTGGGACCTAGGGACAGGGTCAACATTCAGTACTTC. As protein: CASSLGPRDRVNIQYF.

This chain joins TRBV19 and TRBJ1-2, with TRBD1 matching 10 bases. V was pared by 7 bases and J by 0 bases, with 14 bases of the junction left unmatched. Germline values: CDR1 LNHDA, CDR2 SQIVND (reference sequence). The CDR3 has 18 residues. The CDR3 loop reads CASNHIRDRGLANYGYTF. The CDR3 DNA sequence: TGTGCCAGTAACCATATCCGGGACAGGGGCCTAGCTAACTATGGCTACACCTTC.